This T cell receptor (beta chain) was found in a study of neurological immune-mediated disorders. Study results and caveats: Phylogenetic grouping assigned the repertoires of 18 of 34 multiple sclerosis patients to one related-CDR3 cluster, which constitutes a possible signature.

Each CDR3 protein is one row after TCRdb ran MiXCR on the 5' RACE reads. The sample records roughly 70,000 distinct CDR3 sequences, around 5.5% being singletons. This clonotype was counted at least ten times. What it binds is not known. Sample: PBMCs. The source is a woman aged 25-40 years with multiple sclerosis.

The CDR3 loop is CASSTPGASLHF. For the CDR3, the DNA is TGTGCCAGCAGTACCCCGGGGGCATCACTGCATTTT. V gene TRBV28 combines with J gene TRBJ1-5; a weak D match, TRBD1 (6 bases). V was pared by 5 bases and J by 15 bases, with 17 bases between. In germline, CDR1 is MDHEN, CDR2 SYDVKM. This CDR3 is 12 amino acids long.